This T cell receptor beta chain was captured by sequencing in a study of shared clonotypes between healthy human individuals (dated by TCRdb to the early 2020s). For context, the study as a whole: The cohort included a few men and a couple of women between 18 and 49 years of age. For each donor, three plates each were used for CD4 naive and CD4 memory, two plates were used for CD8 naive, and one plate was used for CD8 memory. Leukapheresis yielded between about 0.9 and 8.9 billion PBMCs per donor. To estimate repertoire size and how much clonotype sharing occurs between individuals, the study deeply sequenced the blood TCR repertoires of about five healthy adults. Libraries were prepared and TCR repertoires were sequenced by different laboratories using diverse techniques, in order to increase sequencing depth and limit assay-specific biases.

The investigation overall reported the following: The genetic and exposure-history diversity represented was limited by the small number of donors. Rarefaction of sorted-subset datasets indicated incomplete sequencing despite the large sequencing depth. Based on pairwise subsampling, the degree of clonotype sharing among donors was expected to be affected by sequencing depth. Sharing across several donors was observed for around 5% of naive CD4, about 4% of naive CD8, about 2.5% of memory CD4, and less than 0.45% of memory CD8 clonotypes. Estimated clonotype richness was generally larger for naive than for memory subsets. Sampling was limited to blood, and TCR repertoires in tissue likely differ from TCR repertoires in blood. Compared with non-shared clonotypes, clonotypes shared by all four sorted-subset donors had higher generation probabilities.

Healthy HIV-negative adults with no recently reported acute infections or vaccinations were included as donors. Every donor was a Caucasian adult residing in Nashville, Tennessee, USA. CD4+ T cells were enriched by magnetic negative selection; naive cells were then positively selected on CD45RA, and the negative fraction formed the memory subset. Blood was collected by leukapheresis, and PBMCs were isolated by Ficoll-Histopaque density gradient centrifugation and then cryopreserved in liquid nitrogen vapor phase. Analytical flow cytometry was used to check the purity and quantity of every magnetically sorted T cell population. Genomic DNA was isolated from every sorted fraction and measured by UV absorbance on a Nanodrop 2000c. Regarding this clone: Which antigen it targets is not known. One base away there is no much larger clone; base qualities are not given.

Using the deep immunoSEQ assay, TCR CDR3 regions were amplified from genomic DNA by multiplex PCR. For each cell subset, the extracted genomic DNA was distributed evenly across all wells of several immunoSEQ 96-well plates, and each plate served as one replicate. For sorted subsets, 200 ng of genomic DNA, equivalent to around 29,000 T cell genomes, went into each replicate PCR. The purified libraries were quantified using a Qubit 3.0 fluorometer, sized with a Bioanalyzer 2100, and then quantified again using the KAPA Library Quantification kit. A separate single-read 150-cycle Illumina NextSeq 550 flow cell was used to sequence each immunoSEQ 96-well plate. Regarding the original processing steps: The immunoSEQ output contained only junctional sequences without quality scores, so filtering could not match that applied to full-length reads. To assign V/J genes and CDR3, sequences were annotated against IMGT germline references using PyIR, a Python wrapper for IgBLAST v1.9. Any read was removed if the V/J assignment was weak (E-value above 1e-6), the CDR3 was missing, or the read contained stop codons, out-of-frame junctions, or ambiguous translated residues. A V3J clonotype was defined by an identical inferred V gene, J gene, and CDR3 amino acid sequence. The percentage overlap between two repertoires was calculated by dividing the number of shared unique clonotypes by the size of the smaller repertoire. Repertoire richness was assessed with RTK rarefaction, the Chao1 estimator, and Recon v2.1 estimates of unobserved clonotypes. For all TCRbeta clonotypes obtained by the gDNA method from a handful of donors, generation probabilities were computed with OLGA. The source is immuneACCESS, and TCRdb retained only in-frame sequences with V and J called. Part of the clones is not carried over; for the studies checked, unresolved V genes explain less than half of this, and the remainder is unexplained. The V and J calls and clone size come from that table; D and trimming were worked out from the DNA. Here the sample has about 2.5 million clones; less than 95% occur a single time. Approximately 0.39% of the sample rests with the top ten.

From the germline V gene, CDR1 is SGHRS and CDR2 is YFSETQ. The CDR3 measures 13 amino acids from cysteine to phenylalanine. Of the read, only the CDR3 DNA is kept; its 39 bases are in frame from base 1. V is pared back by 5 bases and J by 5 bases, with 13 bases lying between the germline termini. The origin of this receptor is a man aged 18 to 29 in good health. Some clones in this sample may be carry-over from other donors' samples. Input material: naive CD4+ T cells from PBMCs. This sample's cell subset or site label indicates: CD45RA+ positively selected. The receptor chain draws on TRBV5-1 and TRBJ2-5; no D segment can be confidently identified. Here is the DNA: TGCGCCAGCAGTCGAGGAGAGTTGGAGACCCAGTACTTC. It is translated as CASSRGELETQYF.